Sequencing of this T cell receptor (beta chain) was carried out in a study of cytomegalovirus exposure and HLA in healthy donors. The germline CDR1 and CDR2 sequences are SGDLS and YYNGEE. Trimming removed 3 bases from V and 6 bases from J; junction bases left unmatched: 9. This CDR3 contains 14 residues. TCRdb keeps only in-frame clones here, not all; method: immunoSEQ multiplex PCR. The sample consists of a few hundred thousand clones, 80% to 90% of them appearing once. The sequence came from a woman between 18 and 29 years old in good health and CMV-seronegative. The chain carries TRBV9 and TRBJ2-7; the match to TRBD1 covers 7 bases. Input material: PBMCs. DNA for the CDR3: TGTGCCAGCAGCGAACGGGACAGCCTGACCGAGCAGTACTTC. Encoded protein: CASSERDSLTEQYF.